A selection of T cell receptor beta chains follows, all from one sample in a study of blood T cell repertoires in COVID-19. TCRdb keeps only in-frame clones here, not all; method: immunoSEQ multiplex PCR. The table has approximately 25,000 clones, about 75% seen once. The sequenced sample consisted of peripheral blood. These receptors all stem from a man at least 80 years old with active or convalescent COVID-19. Both conserved end residues are part of each CDR3. A D gene is named only where the DNA matches it firmly. Expanded clones are given a class, and other clones once, few, many or no size at all.

size	V	D	J	CDR3	DNA
NA	TRBV21-1	NA	TRBJ1-1	CASTVRGRKTEAFF	TGTGCCAGCACGGTTAGAGGGAGGAAAACTGAAGCTTTCTTT
NA	TRBV2	TRBD1	TRBJ1-2	CASRGQGYFAYTF	TGTGCCAGCAGAGGACAGGGATATTTCGCCTACACCTTC
NA	TRBV7-2	TRBD1	TRBJ1-1	CASSSRGQGSTEAFF	TGTGCCAGCAGCTCAAGAGGACAGGGGAGCACTGAAGCTTTCTTT
NA	TRBV9	TRBD1	TRBJ2-5	CASSSGTGGAKETQYF	TGTGCCAGCTCCTCCGGGACAGGGGGCGCGAAGGAGACCCAGTACTTC
NA	TRBV28	TRBD2	TRBJ2-7	CAGGEAGSVDYEQYF	TGTGCCGGTGGAGAAGCGGGGTCTGTCGACTACGAGCAGTACTTC
NA	TRBV27	TRBD1	TRBJ1-5	CASSGQGNQPQHF	TGTGCCAGCAGTGGACAGGGAAATCAGCCCCAGCATTTT
NA	TRBV5-6	TRBD2	TRBJ2-1	CASSFLAVYNEQFF	TGTGCCAGCAGCTTCCTAGCGGTCTACAATGAGCAGTTCTTC
once	TRBV19	TRBD1	TRBJ1-4	CASTSQGGREKLFF	TGTGCCAGTACCTCGCAGGGGGGTCGTGAAAAACTGTTTTTT
NA	TRBV19	TRBD1	TRBJ1-1	CASSMVPGGSAFF	TGTGCCAGTAGTATGGTGCCAGGGGGGTCTGCTTTCTTT
once	TRBV27	NA	TRBJ2-7	CASSLNPRGGEQYF	TGTGCCAGCAGTTTAAATCCCCGGGGTGGCGAGCAGTACTTC
few	TRBV27	TRBD1	TRBJ1-6	CASSLYRPGQNNSPLHF	TGTGCCAGCAGTTTATACCGACCGGGACAGAATAATTCACCCCTCCACTTT
NA	TRBV11-2	TRBD2	TRBJ2-7	CASSRGTSGGQYF	TGTGCCAGCAGCCGTGGGACTAGCGGGGGGCAGTACTTC
NA	TRBV6-1	NA	TRBJ2-7	CASSEGMGQSYEQYF	TGTGCCAGCAGTGAAGGGATGGGGCAGTCCTACGAGCAGTACTTC
NA	TRBV7-7	NA	TRBJ2-3	CASSVSGTSTDTQYF	TGTGCCAGCAGCGTTAGCGGAACTAGCACAGATACGCAGTATTTT
NA	TRBV19	TRBD1	TRBJ2-2	CASSPGQINTGELFF	TGTGCCAGTAGTCCGGGACAGATTAACACCGGGGAGCTGTTTTTT
NA	TRBV27	NA	TRBJ1-1	CASRRHPNTEAFF	TGTGCCAGCAGGAGACACCCGAACACTGAAGCTTTCTTT
NA	TRBV5-6	NA	TRBJ1-1	CASSLALREAFF	TGTGCCAGCAGCTTGGCCCTGCGGGAAGCTTTCTTT
NA	TRBV18	TRBD1	TRBJ1-2	CASSRQGSGYTF	TGTGCCAGCTCACGACAGGGTTCAGGCTACACCTTC
NA	TRBV7-6	TRBD2	TRBJ2-1	CASSPTSGGVNNEQFF	TGTGCCAGCAGCCCAACTAGCGGGGGGGTTAACAATGAGCAGTTCTTC
NA	TRBV5-5	TRBD2	TRBJ2-7	CASSFGLAGGSYEQYF	TGTGCCAGCAGCTTCGGACTAGCGGGAGGGTCCTACGAGCAGTACTTC
NA	TRBV5-5	NA	TRBJ1-5	CASSIDNRVTQPQHF	TGTGCCAGCAGCATCGACAACAGGGTTACTCAGCCCCAGCATTTT
NA	TRBV24-1	TRBD2	TRBJ2-1	CATSETTSGSNEQFF	TGTGCCACCAGTGAGACGACTAGCGGGAGCAATGAGCAGTTCTTC
NA	TRBV6-2/TRBV6-3	NA	TRBJ2-3	CASTPPRTGSSTNTQYF	TGTGCCAGCACCCCCCCCAGGACGGGATCGAGCACGAATACGCAGTATTTT
NA	TRBV29-1	NA	TRBJ1-6	CSAPPCTGRNSPLHF	TGCAGCGCCCCCCCCTGTACAGGTAGGAATTCACCCCTCCACTTT
NA	TRBV9	NA	TRBJ1-6	CASSPAGNSPLHF	TGTGCCAGCAGCCCCGCAGGGAATTCACCCCTCCACTTT
NA	TRBV6-4	TRBD2	TRBJ2-1	CASSDTSGGRAAEQFF	TGTGCCAGCAGTGACACTAGCGGGGGGCGGGCCGCTGAGCAGTTCTTC
NA	TRBV5-4	TRBD1	TRBJ1-2	CASSLFDRVGYTF	TGTGCCAGCAGCTTGTTTGACAGGGTTGGCTACACCTTC
once	TRBV27	NA	TRBJ1-1	CASSTLSRGDGTEAFF	TGTGCCAGCAGTACACTGTCCAGGGGTGATGGAACTGAAGCTTTCTTT
NA	TRBV7-2	NA	TRBJ2-7	CASSLGGLYYEQYF	TGTGCCAGCAGCTTAGGCGGGCTTTACTACGAGCAGTACTTC
once	TRBV19	TRBD2	TRBJ2-7	CASKTSGVSYEQYF	TGTGCCAGTAAAACTAGCGGGGTTTCCTACGAGCAGTACTTC
NA	TRBV5-1	TRBD2	TRBJ2-5	CASSRSGRGQQETQYF	TGCGCCAGCAGCCGTAGCGGGAGGGGACAACAAGAGACCCAGTACTTC
once	TRBV4-3	NA	TRBJ1-6	CASSQGRGNSPLHF	TGCGCCAGCAGCCAAGGTCGGGGTAATTCACCCCTCCACTTT
NA	TRBV2	TRBD2	TRBJ2-3	CASRESGSKDTQYF	TGTGCCAGCAGGGAGAGCGGGAGTAAAGATACGCAGTATTTT
NA	TRBV4-3	TRBD2	TRBJ2-3	CASSQDQASGDTQYF	TGCGCCAGCAGCCAAGATCAGGCTAGCGGAGATACGCAGTATTTT
NA	TRBV19	NA	TRBJ2-2	CASNPRGADTGELFF	TGTGCCAGTAATCCCAGGGGAGCGGACACCGGGGAGCTGTTTTTT
NA	TRBV4-3	NA	TRBJ2-7	CASSQDRTYEQYF	TGCGCCAGCAGCCAAGACAGAACCTACGAGCAGTACTTC
NA	TRBV27	NA	TRBJ2-3	CASSLGGKPSTDTQYF	TGTGCCAGCAGTTTGGGCGGGAAACCTAGCACAGATACGCAGTATTTT
NA	TRBV7-6	TRBD2	TRBJ2-1	CASSLAGGTYNEQFF	TGTGCCAGCAGCTTAGCGGGGGGGACTTACAATGAGCAGTTCTTC
NA	TRBV19	NA	TRBJ2-1	CATTTDLDNEQFF	TGTGCCACTACGACAGACCTCGACAATGAGCAGTTCTTC
NA	TRBV14	NA	TRBJ1-6	CASSNGRLNSPLHF	TGTGCCAGCAGCAACGGCAGGCTTAATTCACCCCTCCACTTT
few	TRBV28	TRBD1	TRBJ2-7	CASSSTGTGLYEQYF	TGTGCCAGCAGTTCAACCGGGACAGGACTATACGAGCAGTACTTC
once	TRBV5-1	TRBD1	TRBJ1-5	CASSLDRGPNQPQHF	TGCGCCAGCAGCTTAGACAGGGGGCCCAATCAGCCCCAGCATTTT
NA	TRBV5-6	TRBD1	TRBJ2-7	CASSNQGASYEQYF	TGTGCCAGCAGCAACCAGGGGGCGTCCTACGAGCAGTACTTC
NA	TRBV29-1	NA	TRBJ1-5	CSVQGSSNQPQHF	TGCAGCGTTCAGGGGTCGAGCAATCAGCCCCAGCATTTT
NA	TRBV3-1/TRBV3-2	NA	TRBJ1-6	CASSQFSRSPLHF	TGTGCCAGCAGCCAATTCTCGCGGTCACCCCTCCACTTT
NA	TRBV7-2	TRBD2	TRBJ2-5	CASSLGGFLAGVETQYF	TGTGCCAGCAGCTTAGGGGGGTTCCTAGCGGGAGTAGAGACCCAGTACTTC
once	TRBV7-9	NA	TRBJ1-1	CASSFEQMNTEAFF	TGTGCCAGCAGCTTCGAACAGATGAACACTGAAGCTTTCTTT
once	TRBV6-5	TRBD2	TRBJ2-7	CASSYSTSGGVEQYF	TGTGCCAGCAGTTACTCGACTAGCGGGGGGGTCGAGCAGTACTTC
NA	TRBV5-6	TRBD1	TRBJ1-1	CASSSRQGWAFF	TGTGCCAGCAGCTCCCGACAGGGATGGGCTTTCTTT
NA	TRBV4-3	TRBD2	TRBJ2-1	CASSQEEAGGLNEQFF	TGCGCCAGCAGCCAAGAAGAAGCGGGGGGCCTGAATGAGCAGTTCTTC
NA	TRBV19	NA	TRBJ1-2	CASSILGKKGYTF	TGTGCCAGTAGTATCCTGGGCAAAAAGGGCTACACCTTC
NA	TRBV27	TRBD1	TRBJ1-6	CASSPITGGNSPLHF	TGTGCCAGCAGCCCAATTACAGGGGGAAATTCACCCCTCCACTTT
NA	TRBV27	TRBD1	TRBJ1-2	CASSRFGTGINYGYTF	TGTGCCAGCAGTCGATTCGGGACAGGGATTAACTATGGCTACACCTTC
NA	TRBV5-1	NA	TRBJ1-1	CASSSGGMNTEAFF	TGCGCCAGCAGCTCGGGAGGAATGAACACTGAAGCTTTCTTT
NA	TRBV18	TRBD2	TRBJ2-1	CASSPREREFDEQFF	TGTGCCAGCTCACCACGAGAGCGGGAGTTCGATGAGCAGTTCTTC